Presented here are 12 T cell receptor beta chains from one specimen sequenced in a study of PD-1 blockade in classical Hodgkin lymphoma. Time point defined: cycle 4 day 1 (C4D1), after 6 weeks of nivolumab. Autologous stem cell transplantation was followed by relapse in every patient, and brentuximab vedotin exposure varied. From thawed PBMCs, magnetic negative selection was used to isolate the CD8+ T cells. Some clones are missing from TCRdb's copy, which holds only in-frame ones; the method was immunoSEQ multiplex PCR. In the table there are fewer than 15,000 clones, about nine tenths of which are singletons. Material: CD8+ T cells from blood, obtained before the fourth cycle of nivolumab. These receptors were obtained from a human donor with classical Hodgkin lymphoma.

The table lists this clone with a few counts. The V and J genes are TRBV28 and TRBJ1-3, with a weak D call TRBD1 (5 bases). V lost 8 bases and J lost 0, with 20 bases in between. The length of the CDR3 is 17 residues. Germline V gives CDR1 MDHEN, CDR2 SYDVKM. The CDR3 nucleotides are TGTGCCAGCCGGGGCCGGGGCAGTCAGAGCTCTGGAAACACCATATATTTT. It yields the protein CASRGRGSQSSGNTIYF.

As DNA, the CDR3 is TGTGCCAGTAACCCCGCAGGAAACTCTGGAAACACCATATATTTT. As protein: CASNPAGNSGNTIYF. The chain couples TRBV19 to TRBJ1-3; D remains ambiguous. CDR3 length equals 15 residues. Deletions cut 7 bases from V and 0 bases from J, with 13 bases between. Germline V gene sequence: CDR1 LNHDA, CDR2 SQIVND (reference sequence).

This chain links TRBV5-1 with TRBJ2-7; D is ambiguous. CDR1 SGHRS and CDR2 YFSETQ come from the germline V gene. With 4 bases removed from V and 3 bases from J, the gap between germline ends came to 5 bases. The CDR3 runs 11 residues. CDR3 DNA sequence: TGCGCCAGCAGCGCCAACTACGAGCAGTACTTC. Protein product: CASSANYEQYF.

V usage is TRBV23-1 and J usage is TRBJ2-5; the D gene is possibly TRBD1 (6 bases). TRBV23-1 has ORF status, its function being uncertain. The CDR3 runs to 17 residues. V was shortened by 5 bases and J by 7 bases, with 26 bases between the two germline ends. The CDR3 coding sequence is TGCGCCAGCAGTTCCCGCGTCCCCGGGACACTCTTGCGGACCCAGTACTTC. Its translation: CASSSRVPGTLLRTQYF.

V is TRBV28 and J is TRBJ2-7, with 8 bases matching TRBD1. Trimming cost V 3 bases and J 1 base; bases outside gene matches: 8. CDR1 and CDR2 from the germline V gene are MDHEN and SYDVKM. The CDR3 sequence is 16 residues long. The CDR3 DNA reads TGTGCCAGCAGTTTCGACCCCGGGACAGGTTCCTACGAGCAGTACTTC. Protein sequence: CASSFDPGTGSYEQYF.

The chain is built from TRBV4-1 and TRBJ2-3; D is unresolved. The ends were cut back, 3 bases at V and 2 bases at J, with 9 bases in the middle. The CDR3 is 14 residues long. The V gene's germline CDR1 is MGHRA and CDR2 YSYEKL. CDR3 nucleotide sequence: TGCGCCAGCAGCCAGGGCAGAGCCACAGATACGCAGTATTTT. As protein: CASSQGRATDTQYF.

The CDR3 spells CASSMTEGLNTEAFF. CDR3 coding DNA: TGTGCCAGTAGTATGACGGAGGGTCTGAACACTGAAGCTTTCTTT. V gene TRBV19 combines with J gene TRBJ1-1; D uncertain. Trimming cost V 3 bases and J 0 bases, with 11 bases left between them. The CDR3 consists of 15 residues. Germline loops: CDR1 LNHDA, CDR2 SQIVND (reference sequence).

The J gene is TRBJ2-3, the V gene TRBV27; 8 positions agree with TRBD2. The germline V gene encodes CDR1 MNHEY and CDR2 SMNVEV (reference sequence). CDR3 length: 15 amino acids. Trimming removed 5 bases from V and 6 bases from J; junction bases left unmatched: 10. The CDR3 sequence: CASSDSGNGGDTQYF. In nucleotides, the CDR3 is TGTGCCAGCAGTGATAGCGGGAATGGAGGGGATACGCAGTATTTT.

J is TRBJ2-3 and V is TRBV7-2; D gene unclear. The CDR3 spans 14 residues. Germline CDR1 reads SGHTA; CDR2 reads FQGNSA. Deletions cut 2 bases from V and 2 bases from J, with 8 bases between. The CDR3 region has the DNA TGTGCCAGCAGCTTACTCGCGAACACAGATACGCAGTATTTT. This codes for CASSLLANTDTQYF.

This clone appeared a single time. The chain links TRBV27 to TRBJ2-7; 9 bases fit TRBD1. J was trimmed by 3 bases and V by 7 bases; bases with no gene match: 4. This CDR3 has 13 residues. CDR1 is MNHEY and CDR2 is SMNVEV in the germline V gene (reference sequence). This chain's CDR3 is CASIPTGGYEQYF. The CDR3 coding sequence is TGTGCCAGCATCCCGACAGGGGGCTACGAGCAGTACTTC.

The rearrangement links TRBV7-9 to TRBJ2-7; a possible D gene is TRBD1 (6 bases). CDR3 length: 13 amino acids. V was pared by 0 bases and J by 4 bases, with 7 bases between. The germline V gene has CDR1 SEHNR and CDR2 FQNEAQ (reference sequence). The DNA for the CDR3 is TGTGCCAGCAGCTTAGCGGACAGTTACGAGCAGTACTTC. This codes for CASSLADSYEQYF.

This clone was counted only a few times. CDR3 in amino acids: CAISESRGGNSYEQYF. The CDR3 nucleotides are TGTGCCATCAGTGAGTCTCGGGGCGGGAACTCCTACGAGCAGTACTTC. V and J are TRBV10-3 and TRBJ2-7; possible D gene TRBD2, 6 bases. Trimming stripped 0 bases from V and 0 bases from J, with 12 bases between. Looked up from germline, CDR1 is ENHRY and CDR2 is SYGVKD. The CDR3 contains 16 residues.